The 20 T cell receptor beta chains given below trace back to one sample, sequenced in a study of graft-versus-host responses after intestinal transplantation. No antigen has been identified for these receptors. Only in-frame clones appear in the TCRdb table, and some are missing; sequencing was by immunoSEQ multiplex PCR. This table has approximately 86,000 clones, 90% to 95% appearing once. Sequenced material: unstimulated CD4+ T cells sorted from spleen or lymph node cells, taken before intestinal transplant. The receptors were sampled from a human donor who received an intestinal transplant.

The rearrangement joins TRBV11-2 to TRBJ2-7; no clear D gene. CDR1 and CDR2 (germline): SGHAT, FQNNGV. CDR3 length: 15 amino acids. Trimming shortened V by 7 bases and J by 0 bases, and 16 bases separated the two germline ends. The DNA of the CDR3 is TGTGCCAGCAATTCCCGTCCCACTTCCTCCTACGAGCAGTACTTC. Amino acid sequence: CASNSRPTSSYEQYF.

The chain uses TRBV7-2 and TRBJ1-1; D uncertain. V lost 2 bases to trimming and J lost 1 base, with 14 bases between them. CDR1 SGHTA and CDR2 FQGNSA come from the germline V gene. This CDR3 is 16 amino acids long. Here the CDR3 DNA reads TGTGCCAGCAGCTTAATTTTGAGGAGTGGGAACACTGAAGCTTTCTTT. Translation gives CASSLILRSGNTEAFF.

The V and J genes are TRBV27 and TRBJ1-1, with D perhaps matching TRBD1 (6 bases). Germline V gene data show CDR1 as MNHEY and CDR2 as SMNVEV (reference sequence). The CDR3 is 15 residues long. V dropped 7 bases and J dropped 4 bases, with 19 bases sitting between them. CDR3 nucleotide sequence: TGTGCCAGCATGTACGGCGGGGGGCATGCCACTGAAGCTTTCTTT. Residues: CASMYGGGHATEAFF.

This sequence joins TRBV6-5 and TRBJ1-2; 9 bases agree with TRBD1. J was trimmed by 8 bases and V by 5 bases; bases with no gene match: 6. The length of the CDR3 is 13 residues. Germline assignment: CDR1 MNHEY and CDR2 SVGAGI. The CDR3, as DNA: TGTGCCAGCAGTGCCACAGGGGGCGGGGGCTACACCTTC. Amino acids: CASSATGGGGYTF.

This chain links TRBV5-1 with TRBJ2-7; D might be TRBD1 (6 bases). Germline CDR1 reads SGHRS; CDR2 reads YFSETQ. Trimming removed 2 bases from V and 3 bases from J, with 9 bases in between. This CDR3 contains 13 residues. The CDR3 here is CASSFTTGYEQYF. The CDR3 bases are TGCGCCAGCAGCTTCACGACAGGCTACGAGCAGTACTTC.

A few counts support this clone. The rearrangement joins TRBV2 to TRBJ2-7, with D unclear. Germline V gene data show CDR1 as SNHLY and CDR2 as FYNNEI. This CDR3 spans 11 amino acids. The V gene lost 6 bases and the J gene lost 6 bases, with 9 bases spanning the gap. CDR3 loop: CASRSGLEQYF. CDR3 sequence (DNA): TGTGCCAGCAGGTCAGGCCTCGAGCAGTACTTC.

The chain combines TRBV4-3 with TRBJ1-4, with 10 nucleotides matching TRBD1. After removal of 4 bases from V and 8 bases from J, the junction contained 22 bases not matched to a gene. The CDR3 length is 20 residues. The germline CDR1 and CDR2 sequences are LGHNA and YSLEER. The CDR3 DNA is TGCGCCAGCAGCCCCAGCTTGGGCGGGACAGGGGTATTCTGGGAGGAAAAACTGTTTTTT. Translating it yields CASSPSLGGTGVFWEEKLFF.

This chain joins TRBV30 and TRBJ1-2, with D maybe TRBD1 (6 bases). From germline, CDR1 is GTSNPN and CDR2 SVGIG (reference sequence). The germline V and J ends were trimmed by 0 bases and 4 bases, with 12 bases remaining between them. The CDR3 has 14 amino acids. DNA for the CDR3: TGTGCCTGGAGTGTAAGAGGGGGGGCCTATGGCTACACCTTC. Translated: CAWSVRGGAYGYTF. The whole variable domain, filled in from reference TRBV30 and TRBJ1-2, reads SQTIHQWPATLVQPVGSPLSLECTVEGTSNPNLYWYRQAAGRGLQLLFYSVGIGQISSEVPQNLSASRPQDRQFILSSKKLLLSDSGFYLCAWSVRGGAYGYTFGSGTRLTVV.

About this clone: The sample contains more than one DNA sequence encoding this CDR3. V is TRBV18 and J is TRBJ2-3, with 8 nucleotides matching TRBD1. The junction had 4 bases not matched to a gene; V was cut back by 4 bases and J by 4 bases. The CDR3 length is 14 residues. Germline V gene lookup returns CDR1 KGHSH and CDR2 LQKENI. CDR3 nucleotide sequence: TGTGCCAGCTCACTAGGGACAGGCGCAGATACGCAGTATTTT. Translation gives CASSLGTGADTQYF.

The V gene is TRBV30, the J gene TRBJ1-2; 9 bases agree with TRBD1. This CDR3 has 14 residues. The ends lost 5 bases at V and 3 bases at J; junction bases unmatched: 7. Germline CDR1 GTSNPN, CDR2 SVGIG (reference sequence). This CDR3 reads CAWRGQGVYYGYTF. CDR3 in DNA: TGTGCCTGGCGGGGACAGGGAGTCTACTATGGCTACACCTTC.

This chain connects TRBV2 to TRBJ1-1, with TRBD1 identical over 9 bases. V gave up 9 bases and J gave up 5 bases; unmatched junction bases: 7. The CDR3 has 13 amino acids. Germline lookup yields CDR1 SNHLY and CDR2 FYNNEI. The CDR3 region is CARTGQGGTEAFF. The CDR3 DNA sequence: TGTGCCAGGACGGGACAGGGCGGGACTGAAGCTTTCTTT.

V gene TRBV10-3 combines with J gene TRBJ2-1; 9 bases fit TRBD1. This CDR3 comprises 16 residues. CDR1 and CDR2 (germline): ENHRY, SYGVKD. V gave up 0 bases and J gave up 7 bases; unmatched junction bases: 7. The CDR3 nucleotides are TGTGCCATCAGTGAGTCGTTACAGGGGGCGTGGAATGAGCAGTTCTTC. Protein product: CAISESLQGAWNEQFF.

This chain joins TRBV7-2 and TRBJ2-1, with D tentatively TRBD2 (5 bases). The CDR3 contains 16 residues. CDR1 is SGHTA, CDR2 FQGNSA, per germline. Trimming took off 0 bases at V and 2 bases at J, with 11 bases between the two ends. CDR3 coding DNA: TGTGCCAGCAGCTTAGCTCCGAAGGGAGCCTACAATGAGCAGTTCTTC. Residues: CASSLAPKGAYNEQFF.

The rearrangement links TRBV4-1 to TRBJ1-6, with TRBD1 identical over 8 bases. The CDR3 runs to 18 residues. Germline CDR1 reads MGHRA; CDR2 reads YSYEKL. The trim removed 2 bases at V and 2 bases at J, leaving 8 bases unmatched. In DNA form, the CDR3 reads TGCGCCAGCAGCCAATCCGGACAGGGAAATACCTATAATTCACCCCTCCACTTT. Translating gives CASSQSGQGNTYNSPLHF.

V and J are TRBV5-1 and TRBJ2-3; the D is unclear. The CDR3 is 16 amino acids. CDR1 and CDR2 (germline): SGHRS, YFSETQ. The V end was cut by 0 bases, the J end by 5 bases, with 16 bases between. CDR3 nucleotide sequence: TGCGCCAGCAGCTTGGTTACCTCGCTAGGAGTAGATACGCAGTATTTT. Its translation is CASSLVTSLGVDTQYF.

CDR3 nucleotides: TGCGCCAGCAGCTTGGATCAGGGGGCAGGTGGCTACACCTTC. This encodes CASSLDQGAGGYTF. The chain uses TRBV5-1 and TRBJ1-2; 8 positions agree with TRBD1. Germline V gene lookup returns CDR1 SGHRS and CDR2 YFSETQ. J was trimmed by 7 bases and V by 0 bases; bases with no gene match: 5. The CDR3 contains 14 residues. The full variable domain, in which reference TRBV5-1 and TRBJ1-2 provide the parts outside the CDR3, is KAGVTQTPRYLIKTRGQQVTLSCSPISGHRSVSWYQQTPGQGLQFLFEYFSETQRNKGNFPGRFSGRQFSNSRSEMNVSTLELGDSALYLCASSLDQGAGGYTFGSGTRLTVV.

The CDR3 loop reads CSIPSGQGYNEQFF. The CDR3 DNA reads as TGCAGCATCCCGTCGGGACAGGGGTACAATGAGCAGTTCTTC. The chain combines TRBV29-1 with TRBJ2-1, with 10 bases aligning to TRBD1. J gave up 4 bases and V 8 bases, and 8 bases lay outside the gene matches. CDR1 is SQVTM and CDR2 is ANQGSEA in the germline V gene. The CDR3 runs to 14 residues.

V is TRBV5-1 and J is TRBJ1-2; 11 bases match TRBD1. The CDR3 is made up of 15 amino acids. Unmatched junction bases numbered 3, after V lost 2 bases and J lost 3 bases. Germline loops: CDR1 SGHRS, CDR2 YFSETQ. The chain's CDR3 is CASSLRTGGDYGYTF. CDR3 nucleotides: TGCGCCAGCAGCTTAAGGACAGGGGGCGACTATGGCTACACCTTC.

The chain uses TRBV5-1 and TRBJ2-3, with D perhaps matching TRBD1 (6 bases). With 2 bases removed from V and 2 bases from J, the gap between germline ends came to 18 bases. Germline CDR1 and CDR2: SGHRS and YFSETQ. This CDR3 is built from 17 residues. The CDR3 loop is CASSLPRAGATTDTQYF. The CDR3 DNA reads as TGCGCCAGCAGCTTACCACGGGCAGGGGCTACCACAGATACGCAGTATTTT.

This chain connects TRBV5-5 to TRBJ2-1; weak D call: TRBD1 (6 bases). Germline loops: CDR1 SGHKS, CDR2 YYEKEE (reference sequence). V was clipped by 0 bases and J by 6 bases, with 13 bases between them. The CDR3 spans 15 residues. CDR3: CASSLARTESNEQFF. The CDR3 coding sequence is TGTGCCAGCAGCTTGGCACGGACAGAATCCAATGAGCAGTTCTTC. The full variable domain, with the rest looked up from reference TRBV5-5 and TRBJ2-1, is DAGVTQSPTHLIKTRGQQVTLRCSPISGHKSVSWYQQVLGQGPQFIFQYYEKEERGRGNFPDRFSARQFPNYSSELNVNALLLGDSALYLCASSLARTESNEQFFGPGTRLTVL.